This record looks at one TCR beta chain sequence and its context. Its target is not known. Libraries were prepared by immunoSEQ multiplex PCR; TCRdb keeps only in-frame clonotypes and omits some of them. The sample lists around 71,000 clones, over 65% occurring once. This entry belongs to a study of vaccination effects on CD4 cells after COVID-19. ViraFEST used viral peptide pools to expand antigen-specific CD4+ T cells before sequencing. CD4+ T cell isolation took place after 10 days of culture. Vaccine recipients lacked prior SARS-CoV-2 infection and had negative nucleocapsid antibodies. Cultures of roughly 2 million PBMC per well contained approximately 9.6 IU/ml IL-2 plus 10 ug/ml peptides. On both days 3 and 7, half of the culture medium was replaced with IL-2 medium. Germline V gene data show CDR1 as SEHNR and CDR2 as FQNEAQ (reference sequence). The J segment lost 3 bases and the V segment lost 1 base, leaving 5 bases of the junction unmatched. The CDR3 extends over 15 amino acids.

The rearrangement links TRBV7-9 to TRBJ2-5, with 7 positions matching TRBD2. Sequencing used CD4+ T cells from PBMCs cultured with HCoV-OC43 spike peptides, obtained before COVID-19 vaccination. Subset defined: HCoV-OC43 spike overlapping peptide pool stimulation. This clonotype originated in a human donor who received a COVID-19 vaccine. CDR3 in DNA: TGTGCCAGCAGCTTAGGATCTAGCGGAAAAGAGACCCAGTACTTC. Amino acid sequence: CASSLGSSGKETQYF. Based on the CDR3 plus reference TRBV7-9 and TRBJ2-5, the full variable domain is DTGVSQNPRHKITKRGQNVTFRCDPISEHNRLYWYRQTLGQGPEFLTYFQNEAQLEKSRLLSDRFSAERPKGSFSTLEIQRTEQGDSAMYLCASSLGSSGKETQYFGPGTRLLVL.